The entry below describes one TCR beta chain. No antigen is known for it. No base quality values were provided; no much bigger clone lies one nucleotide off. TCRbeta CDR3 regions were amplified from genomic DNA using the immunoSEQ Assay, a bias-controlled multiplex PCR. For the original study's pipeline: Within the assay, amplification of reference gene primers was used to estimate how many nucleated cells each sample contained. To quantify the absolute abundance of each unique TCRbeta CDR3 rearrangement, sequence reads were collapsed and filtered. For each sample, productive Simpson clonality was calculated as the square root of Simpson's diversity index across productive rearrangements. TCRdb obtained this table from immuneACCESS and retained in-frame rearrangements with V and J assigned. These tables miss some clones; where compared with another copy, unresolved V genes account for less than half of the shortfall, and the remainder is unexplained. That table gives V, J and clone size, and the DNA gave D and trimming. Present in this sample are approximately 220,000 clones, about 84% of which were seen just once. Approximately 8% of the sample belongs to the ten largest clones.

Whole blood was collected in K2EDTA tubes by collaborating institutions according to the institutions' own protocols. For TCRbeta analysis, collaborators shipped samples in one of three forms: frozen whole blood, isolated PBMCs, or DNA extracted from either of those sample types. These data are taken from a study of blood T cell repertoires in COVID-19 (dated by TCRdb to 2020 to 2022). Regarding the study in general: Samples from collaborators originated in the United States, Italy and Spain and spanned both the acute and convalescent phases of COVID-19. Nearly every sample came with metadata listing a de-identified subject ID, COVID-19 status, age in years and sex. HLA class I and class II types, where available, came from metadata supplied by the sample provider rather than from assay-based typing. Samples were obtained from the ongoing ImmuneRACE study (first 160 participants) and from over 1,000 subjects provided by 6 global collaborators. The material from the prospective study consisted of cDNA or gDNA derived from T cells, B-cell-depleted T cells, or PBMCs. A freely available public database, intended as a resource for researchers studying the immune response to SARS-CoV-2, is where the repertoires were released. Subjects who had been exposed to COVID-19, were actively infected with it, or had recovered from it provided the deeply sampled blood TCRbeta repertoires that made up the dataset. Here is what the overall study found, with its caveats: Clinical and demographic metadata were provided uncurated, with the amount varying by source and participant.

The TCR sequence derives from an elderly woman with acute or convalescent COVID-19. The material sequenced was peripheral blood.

The CDR3: CASSLEGQGEVETQYF. The nucleotides read TGCGCCAGCAGCTTGGAGGGACAGGGGGAGGTGGAGACCCAGTACTTC. The chain links TRBV5-1 with TRBJ2-5; the junction holds 11 bases that match TRBD1. The cysteine opens and the phenylalanine closes a CDR3 of 16 amino acids. Of the read, only the CDR3 DNA is kept; its 48 bases are in frame from base 1. According to the germline V gene, CDR1 reads SGHRS and CDR2 reads YFSETQ. V is pruned by 0 bases and J by 5 bases, leaving 6 bases of the junction without a gene match.